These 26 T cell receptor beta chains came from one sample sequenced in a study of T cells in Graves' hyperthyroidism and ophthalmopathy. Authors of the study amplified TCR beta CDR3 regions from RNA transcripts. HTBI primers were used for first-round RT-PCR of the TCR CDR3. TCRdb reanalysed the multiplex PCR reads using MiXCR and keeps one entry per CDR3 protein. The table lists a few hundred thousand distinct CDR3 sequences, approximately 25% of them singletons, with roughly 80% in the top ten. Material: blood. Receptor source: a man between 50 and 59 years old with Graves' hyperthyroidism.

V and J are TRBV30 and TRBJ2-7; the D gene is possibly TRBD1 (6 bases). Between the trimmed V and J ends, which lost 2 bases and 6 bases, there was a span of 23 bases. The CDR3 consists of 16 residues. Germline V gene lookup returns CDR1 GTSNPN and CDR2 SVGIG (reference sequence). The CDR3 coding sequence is TGTGCCTGGAGTCCCGGTTGGGGGCAGCCCTGGGTCGAGCAGTACTTC. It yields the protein CAWSPGWGQPWVEQYF.

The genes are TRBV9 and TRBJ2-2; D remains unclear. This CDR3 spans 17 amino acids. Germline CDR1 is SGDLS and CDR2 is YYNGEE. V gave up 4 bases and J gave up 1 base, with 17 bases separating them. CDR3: CASSLGLTSENTGELFF. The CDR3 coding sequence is TGTGCCAGCAGCTTAGGCCTGACGAGCGAGAACACCGGGGAGCTGTTTTTT.

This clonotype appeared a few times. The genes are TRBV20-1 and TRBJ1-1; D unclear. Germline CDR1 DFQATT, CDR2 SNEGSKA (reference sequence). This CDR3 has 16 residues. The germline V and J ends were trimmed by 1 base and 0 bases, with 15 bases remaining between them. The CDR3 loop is CSARGRLSLLNTEAFF. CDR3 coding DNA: TGCAGTGCTAGAGGGCGTTTAAGCCTCTTGAACACTGAAGCTTTCTTT.

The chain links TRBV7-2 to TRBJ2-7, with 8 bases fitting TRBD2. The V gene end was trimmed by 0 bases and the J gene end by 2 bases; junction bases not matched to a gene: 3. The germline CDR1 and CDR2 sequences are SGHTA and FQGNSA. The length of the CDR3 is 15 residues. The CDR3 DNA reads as TGTGCCAGCAGCTTAGCGGCGGGAGGCGCCTACGAGCAGTACTTC. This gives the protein CASSLAAGGAYEQYF. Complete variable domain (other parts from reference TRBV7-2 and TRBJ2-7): GAGVSQSPSNKVTEKGKDVELRCDPISGHTALYWYRQSLGQGLEFLIYFQGNSAPDKSGLPSDRFSAERTGGSVSTLTIQRTQQEDSAVYLCASSLAAGGAYEQYFGPGTRLTVT.

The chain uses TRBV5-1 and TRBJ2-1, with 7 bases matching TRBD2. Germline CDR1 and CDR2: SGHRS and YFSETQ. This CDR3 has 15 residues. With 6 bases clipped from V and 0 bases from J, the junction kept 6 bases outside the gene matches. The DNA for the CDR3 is TGCGCCAGCACCTCAGGCGGGAGCTCCTACAATGAGCAGTTCTTC. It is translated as CASTSGGSSYNEQFF.

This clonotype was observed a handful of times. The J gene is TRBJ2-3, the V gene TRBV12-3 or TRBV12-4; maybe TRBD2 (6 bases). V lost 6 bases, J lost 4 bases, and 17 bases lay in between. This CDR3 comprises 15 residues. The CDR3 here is CASSPRLGEADTQYF. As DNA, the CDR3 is TGTGCCAGCAGCCCCAGACTAGGCGAGGCAGATACGCAGTATTTT.

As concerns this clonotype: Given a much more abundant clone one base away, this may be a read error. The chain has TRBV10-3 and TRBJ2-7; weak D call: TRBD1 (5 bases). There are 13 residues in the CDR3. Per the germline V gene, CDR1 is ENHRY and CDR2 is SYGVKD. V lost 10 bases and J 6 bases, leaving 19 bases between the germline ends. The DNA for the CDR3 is TGTGCCACCCGGACACCACGCATCTCCGAGCAGTACTTC. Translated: CATRTPRISEQYF.

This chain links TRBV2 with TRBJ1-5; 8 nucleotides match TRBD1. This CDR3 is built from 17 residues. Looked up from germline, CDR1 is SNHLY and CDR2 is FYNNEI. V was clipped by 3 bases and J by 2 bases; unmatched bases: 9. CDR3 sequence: CASSEEGQGYRNQPQHF. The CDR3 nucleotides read TGTGCCAGCAGTGAGGAAGGACAGGGATATCGCAATCAGCCCCAGCATTTT. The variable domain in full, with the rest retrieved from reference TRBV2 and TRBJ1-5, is EPEVTQTPSHQVTQMGQEVILRCVPISNHLYFYWYRQILGQKVEFLVSFYNNEISEKSEIFDDQFSVERPDGSNFTLKIRSTKLEDSAMYFCASSEEGQGYRNQPQHFGDGTRLSIL.

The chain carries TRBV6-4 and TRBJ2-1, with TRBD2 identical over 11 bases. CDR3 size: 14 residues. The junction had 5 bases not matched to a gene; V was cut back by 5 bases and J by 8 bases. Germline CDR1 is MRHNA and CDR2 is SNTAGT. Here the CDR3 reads CASSTSGSTDEQFF. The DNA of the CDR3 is TGTGCCAGCAGTACTAGCGGGAGTACGGATGAGCAGTTCTTC.

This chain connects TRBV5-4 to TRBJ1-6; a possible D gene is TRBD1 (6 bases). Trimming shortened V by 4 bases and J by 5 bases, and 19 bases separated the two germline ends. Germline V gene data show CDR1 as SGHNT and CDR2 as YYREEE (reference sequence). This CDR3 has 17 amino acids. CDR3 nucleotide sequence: TGTGCCAGCAGCCCAAGGACAGCGGGCTTTGATAATTCACCCCTCCACTTT. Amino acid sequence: CASSPRTAGFDNSPLHF.

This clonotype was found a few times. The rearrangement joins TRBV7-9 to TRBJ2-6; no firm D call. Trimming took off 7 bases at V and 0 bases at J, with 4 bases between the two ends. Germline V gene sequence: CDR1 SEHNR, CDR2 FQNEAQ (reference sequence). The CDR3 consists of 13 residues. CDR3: CASTTSGANVLTF. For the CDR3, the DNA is TGTGCCAGCACCACCTCTGGGGCCAACGTCCTGACTTTC.

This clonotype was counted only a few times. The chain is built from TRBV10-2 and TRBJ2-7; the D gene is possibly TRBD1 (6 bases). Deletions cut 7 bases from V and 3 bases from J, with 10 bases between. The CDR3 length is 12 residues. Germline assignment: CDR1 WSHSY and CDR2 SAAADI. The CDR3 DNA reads TGCGCCAGCACGTCACAGGGCTACGAGCAGTACTTC. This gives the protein CASTSQGYEQYF.

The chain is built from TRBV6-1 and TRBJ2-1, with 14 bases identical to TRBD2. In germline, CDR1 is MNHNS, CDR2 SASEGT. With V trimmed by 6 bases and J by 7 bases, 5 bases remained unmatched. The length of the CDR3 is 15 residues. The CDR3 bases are TGTGCCAGCAGAGGGACTAGCGGGAGTGTTAATGAGCAGTTCTTC. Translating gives CASRGTSGSVNEQFF.

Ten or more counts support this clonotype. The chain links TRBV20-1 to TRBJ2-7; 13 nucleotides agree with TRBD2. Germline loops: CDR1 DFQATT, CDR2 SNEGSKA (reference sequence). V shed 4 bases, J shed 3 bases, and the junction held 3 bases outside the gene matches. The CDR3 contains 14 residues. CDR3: CSANGLAGDYEQYF. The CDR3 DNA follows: TGCAGTGCTAACGGACTAGCGGGGGACTACGAGCAGTACTTC.

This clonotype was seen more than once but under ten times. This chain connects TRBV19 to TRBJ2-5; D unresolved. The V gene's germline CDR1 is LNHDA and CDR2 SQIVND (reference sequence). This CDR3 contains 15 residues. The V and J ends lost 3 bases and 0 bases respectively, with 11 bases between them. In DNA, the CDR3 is TGTGCCAGTAGTATGGCGCCTGACTACCAAGAGACCCAGTACTTC. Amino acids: CASSMAPDYQETQYF. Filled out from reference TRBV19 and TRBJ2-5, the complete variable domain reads DGGITQSPKYLFRKEGQNVTLSCEQNLNHDAMYWYRQDPGQGLRLIYYSQIVNDFQKGDIAEGYSVSREKKESFPLTVTSAQKNPTAFYLCASSMAPDYQETQYFGPGTRLLVL.

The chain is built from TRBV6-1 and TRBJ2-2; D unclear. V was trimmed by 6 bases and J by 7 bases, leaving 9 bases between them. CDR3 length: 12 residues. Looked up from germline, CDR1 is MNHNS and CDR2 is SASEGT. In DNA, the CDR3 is TGTGCCAGCAGACCCGGCATCGGGGAGCTGTTTTTT. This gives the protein CASRPGIGELFF.

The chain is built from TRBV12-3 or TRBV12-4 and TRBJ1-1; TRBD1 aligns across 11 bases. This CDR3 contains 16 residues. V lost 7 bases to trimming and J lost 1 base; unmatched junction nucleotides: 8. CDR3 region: CASTQDRGRRNTEAFF. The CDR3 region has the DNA TGTGCCAGCACCCAGGACAGGGGGCGACGGAACACTGAAGCTTTCTTT.

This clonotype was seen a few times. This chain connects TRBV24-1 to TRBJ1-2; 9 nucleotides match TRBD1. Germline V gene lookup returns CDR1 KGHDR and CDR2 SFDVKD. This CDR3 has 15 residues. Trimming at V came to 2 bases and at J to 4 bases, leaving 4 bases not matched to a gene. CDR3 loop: CATSDSDRGAYGYTF. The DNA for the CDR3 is TGTGCCACCAGTGATTCGGACAGGGGTGCCTATGGCTACACCTTC.

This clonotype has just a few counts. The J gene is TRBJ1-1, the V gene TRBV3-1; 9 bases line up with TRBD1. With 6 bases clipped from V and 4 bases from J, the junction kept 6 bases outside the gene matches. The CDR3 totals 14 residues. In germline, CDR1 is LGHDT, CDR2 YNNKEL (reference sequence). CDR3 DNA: TGTGCCAGCAGTCGCGGACAGGGGACCACTGAAGCTTTCTTT. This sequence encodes CASSRGQGTTEAFF.

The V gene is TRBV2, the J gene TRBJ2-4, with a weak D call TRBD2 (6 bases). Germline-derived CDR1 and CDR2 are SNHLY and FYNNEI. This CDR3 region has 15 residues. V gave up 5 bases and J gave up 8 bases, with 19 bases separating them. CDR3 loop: CASSSSQGLIHIQYF. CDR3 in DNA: TGTGCCAGCAGTTCCAGTCAGGGACTGATACACATTCAGTACTTC.

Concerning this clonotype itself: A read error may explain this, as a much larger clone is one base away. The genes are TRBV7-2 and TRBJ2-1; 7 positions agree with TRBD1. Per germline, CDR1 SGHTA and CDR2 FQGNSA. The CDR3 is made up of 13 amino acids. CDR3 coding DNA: TGTGTCAGCAAGTCCGGACAGGCGTGGGAGCAGTTCTTC. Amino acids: CVSKSGQAWEQFF.

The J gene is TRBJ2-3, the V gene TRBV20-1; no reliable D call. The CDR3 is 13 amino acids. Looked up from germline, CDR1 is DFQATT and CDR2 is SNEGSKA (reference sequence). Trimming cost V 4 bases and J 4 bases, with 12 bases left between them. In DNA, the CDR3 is TGCAGTGCTATCAGAGGCCCAGCAGATACGCAGTATTTT. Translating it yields CSAIRGPADTQYF.

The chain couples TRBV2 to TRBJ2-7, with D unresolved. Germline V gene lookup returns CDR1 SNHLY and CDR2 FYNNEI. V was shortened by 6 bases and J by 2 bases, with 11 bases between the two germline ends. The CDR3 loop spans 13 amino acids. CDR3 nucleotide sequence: TGTGCCAGCAGCCCGGGCGTTACCTACGAGCAGTACTTC. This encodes CASSPGVTYEQYF. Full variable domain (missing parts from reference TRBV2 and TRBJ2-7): EPEVTQTPSHQVTQMGQEVILRCVPISNHLYFYWYRQILGQKVEFLVSFYNNEISEKSEIFDDQFSVERPDGSNFTLKIRSTKLEDSAMYFCASSPGVTYEQYFGPGTRLTVT.

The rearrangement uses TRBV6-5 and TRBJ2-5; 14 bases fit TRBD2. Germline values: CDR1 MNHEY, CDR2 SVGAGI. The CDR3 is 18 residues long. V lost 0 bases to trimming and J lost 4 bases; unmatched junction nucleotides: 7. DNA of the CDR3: TGTGCCAGCAGTTACTCGGGACTAGCGGGAGCAGGAATAGAGACCCAGTACTTC. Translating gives CASSYSGLAGAGIETQYF.

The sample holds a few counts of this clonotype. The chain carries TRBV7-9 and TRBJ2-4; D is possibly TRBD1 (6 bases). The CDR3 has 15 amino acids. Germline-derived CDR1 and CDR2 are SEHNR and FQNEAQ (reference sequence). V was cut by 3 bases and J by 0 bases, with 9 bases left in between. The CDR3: CASSLGAVAKNIQYF. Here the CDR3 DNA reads TGTGCCAGCAGCTTGGGGGCGGTAGCCAAAAACATTCAGTACTTC.

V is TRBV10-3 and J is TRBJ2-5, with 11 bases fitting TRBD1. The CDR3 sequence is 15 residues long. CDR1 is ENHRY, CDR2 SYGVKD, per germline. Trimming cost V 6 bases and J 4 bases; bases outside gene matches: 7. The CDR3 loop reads CAISSQGTGGETQYF. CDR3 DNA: TGTGCCATCAGCTCCCAGGGGACAGGGGGAGAGACCCAGTACTTC.